This TCR beta chain was profiled in a study of T cells in Graves' hyperthyroidism and ophthalmopathy. For the study at large: The initial diagnosis was the point when peripheral blood was collected, ahead of any treatment. Study-wide results and caveats: Blood also carried most thyroid clonotypes expanded above 0.001.

This clonotype has at least ten counts. Its antigen is not identified. Researchers barred patients who had uncontrolled infection, other autoimmune disease, pregnancy or lactation. Orbital computed tomography, thyroid ultrasound, serum thyroxine and TRAb, and clinical symptoms together informed the diagnoses. It was RNA transcripts that yielded the amplified TCR beta CDR3 regions. With the HTBI primer set, the TCR CDR3 went through a first round of RT-PCR. One entry per CDR3 protein results from TCRdb running MiXCR on the multiplex PCR reads. The sample holds around 200,000 distinct CDR3 sequences, over 15% seen once. The TCR comes from a woman aged 50 to 60 with Graves' hyperthyroidism. Sequencing input: blood.

Here the CDR3 reads CSASGLAGGRHEQYF. In DNA form, the CDR3 reads TGCAGTGCTTCCGGACTAGCGGGGGGGCGCCACGAGCAGTACTTC. The V gene is TRBV20-1, the J gene TRBJ2-7; 15 bases line up with TRBD2. In germline, CDR1 is DFQATT, CDR2 SNEGSKA (reference sequence). With 5 bases clipped from V and 5 bases from J, the junction kept 7 bases outside the gene matches. The CDR3 length is 15 residues.